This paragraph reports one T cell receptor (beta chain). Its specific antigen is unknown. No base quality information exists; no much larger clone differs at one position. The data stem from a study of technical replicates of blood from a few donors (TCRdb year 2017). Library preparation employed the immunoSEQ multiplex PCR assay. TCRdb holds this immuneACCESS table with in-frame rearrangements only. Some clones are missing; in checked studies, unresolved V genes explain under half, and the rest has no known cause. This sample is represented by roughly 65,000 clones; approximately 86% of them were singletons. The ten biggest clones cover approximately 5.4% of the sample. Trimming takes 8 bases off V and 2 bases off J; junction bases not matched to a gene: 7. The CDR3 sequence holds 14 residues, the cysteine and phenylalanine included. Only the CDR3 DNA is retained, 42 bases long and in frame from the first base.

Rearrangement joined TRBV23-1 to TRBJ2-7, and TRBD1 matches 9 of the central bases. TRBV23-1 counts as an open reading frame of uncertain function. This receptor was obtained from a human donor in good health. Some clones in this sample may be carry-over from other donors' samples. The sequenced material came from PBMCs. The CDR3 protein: CASVYRDRAYEQYF. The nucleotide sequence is TGCGCCAGCGTATACCGGGACAGGGCCTACGAGCAGTACTTC.